One sample yielded the 22 T cell receptor beta chains listed below, sequenced in a study of blood T cell repertoires in COVID-19. TCRdb keeps only in-frame clones here, not all; method: immunoSEQ multiplex PCR. The repertoire holds about 30,000 clones, about 90% seen once, with 24% in the top ten. Sequencing was performed on peripheral blood. All receptors derive from a human donor with active COVID-19. The donor label of this sample is uncertain.

The chain recombines TRBV3-1 (or the pseudogene TRBV3-2) with TRBJ2-2; D gene unclear. This CDR3 contains 14 residues. CDR1 and CDR2 (germline): LGHDT, YNNKEL (reference sequence). Trimming took 3 bases from V and 1 from J, leaving 6 bases between them. The DNA of the CDR3 is TGTGCCAGCAGCCAGAGTTGGAACACCGGGGAGCTGTTTTTT. This translates into CASSQSWNTGELFF.

This clone has a single count. The chain couples TRBV6-5 to TRBJ1-2, with 7 positions matching TRBD1. This CDR3 has 14 residues. Trimming removed 6 bases from V and 8 bases from J; junction bases left unmatched: 12. Germline-derived CDR1 and CDR2 are MNHEY and SVGAGI. The CDR3 loop is CASSWTGPREGYTF. Written as DNA, the CDR3 is TGTGCCAGCAGCTGGACAGGCCCTAGGGAGGGCTACACCTTC.

The chain uses TRBV28 and TRBJ2-3; 9 positions agree with TRBD2. The germline V gene has CDR1 MDHEN and CDR2 SYDVKM. Trimming took 2 bases from V and 1 from J; bases not matched to a gene: 10. There are 18 residues in the CDR3. In DNA form, the CDR3 reads TGTGCCAGCAGTTTAGGTAGCGGGAGTAAAGGAGGCACAGATACGCAGTATTTT. Its translation is CASSLGSGSKGGTDTQYF.

In its sample, this clone is medium-sized (0.01 to 0.1%). The chain links TRBV10-3 to TRBJ1-2; D is unresolved. Germline assignment: CDR1 ENHRY and CDR2 SYGVKD. V shed 7 bases and J shed 7 bases, with 28 bases lying between them. CDR3 length: 17 amino acids. The CDR3 region is CAITPYAGISAPGGYTF. CDR3 DNA: TGTGCCATCACACCTTATGCGGGGATTTCAGCCCCCGGTGGCTACACCTTC.

The chain combines TRBV28 with TRBJ2-7; 8 nucleotides match TRBD1. The germline CDR1 and CDR2 sequences are MDHEN and SYDVKM. CDR3 length: 14 residues. With 6 bases clipped from V and 1 base from J, the junction kept 5 bases outside the gene matches. This CDR3 reads CASRTGGPSYEQYF. CDR3 DNA: TGTGCCAGCAGAACAGGGGGGCCGTCCTACGAGCAGTACTTC. Drawing the rest from reference TRBV28 and TRBJ2-7, the complete variable domain is DVKVTQSSRYLVKRTGEKVFLECVQDMDHENMFWYRQDPGLGLRLIYFSYDVKMKEKGDIPEGYSVSREKKERFSLILESASTNQTSMYLCASRTGGPSYEQYFGPGTRLTVT.

CDR3 in amino acids: CASSNTRQGLSYEQYF. CDR3 coding DNA: TGTGCCAGTAGTAACACTAGACAGGGGCTCTCCTACGAGCAGTACTTC. V usage is TRBV19 and J usage is TRBJ2-7; TRBD1 matches at 8 bases. Germline V gene lookup returns CDR1 LNHDA and CDR2 SQIVND (reference sequence). The V segment lost 4 bases and the J segment 0 bases; nucleotides outside the gene matches: 8. This CDR3 region has 16 residues.

The rearrangement uses TRBV5-1 and TRBJ2-1; 13 nucleotides match TRBD2. J lost 7 bases, V lost 6 bases, and 7 bases had no gene match. The CDR3 has 15 residues. CDR1 is SGHRS, CDR2 YFSETQ, per germline. Written as DNA, the CDR3 is TGCGCCAGCAAGAGACTAGCGGGAGGTGGGAATGAGCAGTTCTTC. Its protein product is CASKRLAGGGNEQFF.

The chain links TRBV11-2 to TRBJ1-1, with unresolved D. The CDR3 loop spans 13 amino acids. In germline, CDR1 is SGHAT, CDR2 FQNNGV. Trimming took 1 base from V and 6 from J, leaving 9 bases between them. The CDR3 region is CASSLGAGPEAFF. The CDR3 DNA reads TGTGCCAGCAGCTTAGGAGCGGGCCCTGAAGCTTTCTTT.

The V gene is TRBV7-6, the J gene TRBJ1-3; TRBD1 matches at 10 bases. The J segment lost 4 bases and the V segment lost 0 bases, leaving 9 bases of the junction unmatched. Germline CDR1 and CDR2: SGHVS and FNYEAQ. The CDR3 consists of 18 residues. In nucleotides, the CDR3 is TGTGCCAGCAGCTTAGCTATAGCGGGACAGGGGTACGGAAACACCATATATTTT. Translated: CASSLAIAGQGYGNTIYF.

This chain joins TRBV12-3 or TRBV12-4 and TRBJ1-6, with D maybe TRBD1 (6 bases). This CDR3 has 13 amino acids. Trimming removed 6 bases from V and 9 bases from J, with 12 bases in between. CDR3 region: CASSPAGASPLHF. In DNA, the CDR3 is TGTGCCAGCAGCCCTGCGGGGGCTTCACCCCTCCACTTT.

J is TRBJ1-2 and V is TRBV28, with D possibly being TRBD1 (6 bases). CDR3 length equals 12 residues. Trimming shortened V by 5 bases and J by 5 bases, and 9 bases separated the two germline ends. Germline CDR1 is MDHEN and CDR2 is SYDVKM. CDR3 sequence (DNA): TGTGCCAGCAGTCAAGGACAGTATGGCTACACCTTC. Encoded protein: CASSQGQYGYTF.

This clone has only one observation. V is TRBV12-3 or TRBV12-4 and J is TRBJ1-2; TRBD1 might be the D (6 bases). The CDR3 covers 12 residues. V was pared by 6 bases and J by 7 bases, with 12 bases between. The CDR3 DNA reads as TGTGCCAGCAGCCCGAACAGGGTTGGCTACACCTTC. The encoded protein is CASSPNRVGYTF.

The rearrangement joins TRBV2 to TRBJ1-4; D is undetermined. Germline CDR1 reads SNHLY; CDR2 reads FYNNEI. The CDR3 is 15 residues long. V lost 8 bases and J 8 bases, leaving 21 bases between the germline ends. The CDR3 region is CASSLGLSTGEKLFF. CDR3 DNA sequence: TGTGCCAGCTCCCTTGGGCTCTCCACGGGGGAAAAACTGTTTTTT.

The gene calls are TRBV3-1 (or the pseudogene TRBV3-2) and TRBJ2-6, with D unclear. V dropped 0 bases and J dropped 0 bases, with 6 bases sitting between them. Germline CDR1 is LGHDT and CDR2 is YNNKEL (reference sequence). The CDR3 is 16 residues long. The CDR3 coding sequence is TGTGCCAGCAGCCAAGATCTCCTCTCTGGGGCCAACGTCCTGACTTTC. It encodes CASSQDLLSGANVLTF.

This chain joins TRBV5-5 and TRBJ1-1; perhaps TRBD1 as D (6 bases). The CDR3 covers 15 residues. CDR1 is SGHKS, CDR2 YYEKEE, per germline (reference sequence). The V gene lost 2 bases and the J gene lost 0 bases, with 11 bases spanning the gap. CDR3 bases: TGTGCCAGCAGCTTAACAGGGATATTGAACACTGAAGCTTTCTTT. Translating it yields CASSLTGILNTEAFF.

CDR3 bases: TGTGCCAGCAGCCAAGACGGGACTAGCGGGGGGACTGAGCAGTTCTTC. It yields the protein CASSQDGTSGGTEQFF. This chain uses TRBV3-1 (or the pseudogene TRBV3-2) with TRBJ2-1, with 15 bases fitting TRBD2. The CDR3 has 16 amino acids. V was pared by 0 bases and J by 9 bases, with 3 bases of the junction left unmatched. CDR1 is LGHDT, CDR2 YNNKEL, per germline (reference sequence).

The chain is built from TRBV6-2 or TRBV6-3 and TRBJ1-3; D is unclear. V was trimmed by 5 bases and J by 0 bases, leaving 8 bases between them. Germline V CDR1 and CDR2: MNHEY, SVGEGT. The CDR3 is made up of 14 amino acids. CDR3 in amino acids: CASSLRASGNTIYF. The CDR3 DNA follows: TGTGCCAGCAGTCTTCGAGCCTCTGGAAACACCATATATTTT.

The chain joins TRBV9 to TRBJ2-7; 8 positions match TRBD1. Looked up from germline, CDR1 is SGDLS and CDR2 is YYNGEE. The CDR3 covers 15 residues. Losses at the gene ends were 4 bases for V and 3 bases for J; bases not matched to a gene: 9. CDR3 DNA sequence: TGTGCCAGCAGCCAGGCGACAGGGGAGGACTACGAGCAGTACTTC. This sequence encodes CASSQATGEDYEQYF.

This clone was recorded a few times. This rearrangement joins TRBV27 to TRBJ2-7, with D maybe TRBD1 (5 bases). V was pared by 2 bases and J by 3 bases, with 8 bases between. Germline V CDR1 and CDR2: MNHEY, SMNVEV (reference sequence). The CDR3 contains 13 residues. The CDR3 here is CASSLGANYEQYF. CDR3 nucleotide sequence: TGTGCCAGCAGTTTAGGGGCGAACTACGAGCAGTACTTC.

The gene calls are TRBV7-6 and TRBJ2-7; a possible D gene is TRBD1 (5 bases). The CDR3 runs 14 residues. CDR1 is SGHVS and CDR2 is FNYEAQ in the germline V gene. V dropped 5 bases and J dropped 3 bases, with 14 bases sitting between them. This CDR3 is CASSRVGRVYEQYF. CDR3 sequence (DNA): TGTGCCAGCAGCAGAGTGGGCAGGGTCTACGAGCAGTACTTC.

This rearrangement joins TRBV6-5 to TRBJ2-1, with TRBD2 matching over 9 bases. Germline assignment: CDR1 MNHEY and CDR2 SVGAGI. Trimming cost V 6 bases and J 6 bases; bases outside gene matches: 9. There are 15 residues in the CDR3. CDR3 sequence reads: CASRSGTSNFNEQFF. CDR3 DNA: TGTGCCAGCAGGTCAGGGACTAGCAATTTCAATGAGCAGTTCTTC.

The rearrangement uses TRBV30 and TRBJ2-4, with D perhaps matching TRBD1 (6 bases). The V gene's germline CDR1 is GTSNPN and CDR2 SVGIG (reference sequence). The V end was cut by 5 bases, the J end by 15 bases, with 17 bases between. There are 11 residues in the CDR3. This CDR3 reads CAWAQTGYVYF. As DNA, the CDR3 is TGTGCCTGGGCCCAGACAGGTTATGTGTACTTC.